Below are 7 T cell receptor beta chains sequenced from a single sample in a study of identical twins. TCRdb reanalysed the 5' RACE reads using MiXCR and keeps one entry per CDR3 protein. This table has fewer than 500,000 distinct CDR3 sequences, about 13% appearing once. These sequences were also reported in another study, on yellow fever vaccine responses in identical twins.

The sequenced material came from CD4+ T cells sorted from blood. The receptors derive from a woman aged 18-29 years in good health.

With regard to this clonotype: The CDR3 end shows no conserved phenylalanine or tryptophan, and so a read error is likely. The DNA is omitted, as the CDR3 cannot be located on it reliably, and the CDR3 follows TCRdb's listing. The chain carries TRBV5-5 and TRBJ2-2; TRBD1, the table's D call, lacks a check against the DNA. The germline CDR1 and CDR2 sequences are SGHKS and YYEKEE (reference sequence). Inclusive of both ends, the CDR3 amounts to 14 amino acids. CDR3 residues: CASSLGPLSGELLC.

The V gene is TRBV5-5, the J gene TRBJ2-2; the match to TRBD1 covers 7 bases. The germline gives CDR1 SGHKS, CDR2 YYEKEE (reference sequence). J lost 6 bases, V lost 0 bases, and 8 bases had no gene match. CDR3 length equals 16 residues. CDR3 nucleotides: TGTGCCAGCAGCTTGGTAGAGGGGGCGATGGCCGGGGAGCTGTTTTTT. Translated, it gives CASSLVEGAMAGELFF.

Many counts were recorded for this clonotype. The rearrangement links TRBV28 to TRBJ2-1; D unclear. CDR1 and CDR2 from the germline V gene are MDHEN and SYDVKM. V was trimmed by 5 bases and J by 1 base, leaving 3 bases between them. This CDR3 contains 12 residues. CDR3 in DNA: TGTGCCAGCAGTCAATCCTACAATGAGCAGTTCTTC. As protein: CASSQSYNEQFF.

This clonotype has a handful of counts. V and J are TRBV9 and TRBJ2-7; the match to TRBD1 covers 7 bases. Trimming took 4 bases from V and 0 from J; bases not matched to a gene: 7. CDR3 length: 15 residues. The germline V gene encodes CDR1 SGDLS and CDR2 YYNGEE. CDR3 amino acids: CASSLRDSASYEQYF. DNA of the CDR3: TGTGCCAGCAGCCTCCGGGACAGTGCCTCCTACGAGCAGTACTTC.

The sample holds a few counts of this clonotype. The chain joins TRBV4-2 to TRBJ2-2, with no clear D. Germline V gives CDR1 LGHNA, CDR2 YNFKEQ. CDR3 length: 11 residues. The ends were cut back, 8 bases at V and 9 bases at J, with 10 bases in the middle. The CDR3 region is CASGSGRELFF. The CDR3 nucleotides are TGTGCCAGCGGTTCAGGCCGGGAGCTGTTTTTT.

The chain has TRBV6-5 and TRBJ2-1, with 8 bases matching TRBD2. Per germline, CDR1 MNHEY and CDR2 SVGAGI. V was pared by 6 bases and J by 9 bases, with 4 bases of the junction left unmatched. This CDR3 spans 12 amino acids. The CDR3 reads CASSRSGAEQFF. The CDR3 DNA sequence: TGTGCCAGCAGCCGTAGCGGGGCTGAGCAGTTCTTC.

This clonotype was counted between two and nine times. The chain joins TRBV6-2 or TRBV6-3 to TRBJ1-4, with D unclear. The CDR3 runs 14 residues. With 6 bases removed from V and 8 bases from J, the gap between germline ends came to 16 bases. CDR1 is MNHEY and CDR2 is SVGEGT in the germline V gene. The CDR3 DNA follows: TGTGCCAGCAGCCGATTCGCAGAGTCCGAAAAACTGTTTTTT. Amino acids: CASSRFAESEKLFF.